These 32 T cell receptor beta chains came from one sample sequenced in a study of cytomegalovirus exposure and HLA in healthy donors. Use of 60 Vbeta and 13 Jbeta primers characterized the PCR. TCRdb's table, derived via immunoSEQ multiplex PCR, lists solely in-frame clones and lacks some. The sample holds more than 100,000 clones, roughly 80% seen once. The sequenced material came from PBMCs. Receptor source: a female donor in good health and CMV-seropositive.

V usage is TRBV7-2 and J usage is TRBJ1-1, with a possible D match to TRBD1 (6 bases). Trimming removed 5 bases from V and 0 bases from J, with 13 bases in between. The CDR3 has 15 residues. Germline CDR1 SGHTA, CDR2 FQGNSA. The CDR3 is CASSPMGAMNTEAFF. In DNA form, the CDR3 reads TGTGCCAGCAGCCCCATGGGGGCCATGAACACTGAAGCTTTCTTT.

This clone was detected a few times. The chain links TRBV5-4 to TRBJ2-7, with D possibly matching TRBD1 (6 bases). Looked up from germline, CDR1 is SGHNT and CDR2 is YYREEE (reference sequence). V gave up 4 bases and J gave up 6 bases, with 17 bases separating them. This CDR3 spans 14 amino acids. Written as DNA, the CDR3 is TGTGCCAGCAGCATTGCCGGGACATTCCTCGAGCAGTACTTC. Translating gives CASSIAGTFLEQYF. Combining the CDR3 with reference TRBV5-4 and TRBJ2-7 gives the whole variable domain ETGVTQSPTHLIKTRGQQVTLRCSSQSGHNTVSWYQQALGQGPQFIFQYYREEENGRGNFPPRFSGLQFPNYSSELNVNALELDDSALYLCASSIAGTFLEQYFGPGTRLTVT.

V and J are TRBV19 and TRBJ1-1; TRBD1 agrees at 10 bases. The V segment lost 4 bases and the J segment 4 bases; nucleotides outside the gene matches: 6. Looked up from germline, CDR1 is LNHDA and CDR2 is SQIVND (reference sequence). The CDR3 has 15 residues. CDR3 in amino acids: CASSNQGQGSTEAFF. For the CDR3, the DNA is TGTGCCAGTAGTAATCAGGGACAGGGGAGCACTGAAGCTTTCTTT. Filled out from reference TRBV19 and TRBJ1-1, the complete variable domain reads DGGITQSPKYLFRKEGQNVTLSCEQNLNHDAMYWYRQDPGQGLRLIYYSQIVNDFQKGDIAEGYSVSREKKESFPLTVTSAQKNPTAFYLCASSNQGQGSTEAFFGQGTRLTVV.

This clone was recorded a few times. The genes are TRBV28 and TRBJ2-1, with D hard to call. Germline V CDR1 and CDR2: MDHEN, SYDVKM. The CDR3 sequence is 11 residues long. Trimming took 3 bases from V and 7 from J, leaving 4 bases between them. CDR3 residues: CASSFRNEQFF. CDR3 sequence (DNA): TGTGCCAGCAGTTTTAGAAATGAGCAGTTCTTC.

This chain connects TRBV6-6 to TRBJ2-1, with D perhaps TRBD2 (5 bases). The germline gives CDR1 MNHNY, CDR2 SVGAGI (reference sequence). CDR3 length equals 12 residues. With 4 bases removed from V and 9 bases from J, the gap between germline ends came to 10 bases. The CDR3 DNA is TGTGCCAGCAGTTTAGCGTTGGGTGAGCAGTTCTTC. Protein product: CASSLALGEQFF.

This clone came up a few times. The chain combines TRBV6-5 with TRBJ1-1, with 10 nucleotides matching TRBD1. The CDR3 has 13 amino acids. The J segment lost 6 bases and the V segment lost 11 bases, leaving 9 bases of the junction unmatched. In germline, CDR1 is MNHEY, CDR2 SVGAGI. For the CDR3, the DNA is TGTGCCGTACAAACCGGGACAGGGGCTGAAGCTTTCTTT. Its translation: CAVQTGTGAEAFF.

This chain links TRBV5-6 with TRBJ1-2; TRBD1 is a possible D gene (5 bases). The CDR3 has 13 residues. Germline V gene data show CDR1 as SGHDT and CDR2 as YYEEEE. V was shortened by 4 bases and J by 7 bases, with 14 bases between the two germline ends. The chain's CDR3 is CASSPDTLVGYTF. CDR3 nucleotides: TGTGCCAGCAGCCCGGACACCTTAGTTGGCTACACCTTC.

This clone was found a few times. The V gene is TRBV5-1, the J gene TRBJ1-2, with 7 bases lining up with TRBD1. Germline V gene data show CDR1 as SGHRS and CDR2 as YFSETQ. The CDR3 loop spans 14 amino acids. V shed 3 bases, J shed 3 bases, and the junction held 5 bases outside the gene matches. The chain's CDR3 is CASSYTGTDYGYTF. DNA for the CDR3: TGCGCCAGCAGCTACACCGGGACAGACTATGGCTACACCTTC. The variable domain in full, completed from reference TRBV5-1 and TRBJ1-2, reads KAGVTQTPRYLIKTRGQQVTLSCSPISGHRSVSWYQQTPGQGLQFLFEYFSETQRNKGNFPGRFSGRQFSNSRSEMNVSTLELGDSALYLCASSYTGTDYGYTFGSGTRLTVV.

V gene TRBV2 combines with J gene TRBJ1-2, with no clear D. Germline loops: CDR1 SNHLY, CDR2 FYNNEI. This CDR3 has 12 residues. Trimming pared 7 bases from V and 5 bases from J, leaving 11 bases between. CDR3 nucleotide sequence: TGTGCCAGCACCGCAAGCAAATATGGCTACACCTTC. Translation: CASTASKYGYTF.

V is TRBV5-1 and J is TRBJ2-5, with TRBD1 matching over 9 bases. CDR1 and CDR2 (germline): SGHRS, YFSETQ. V gave up 0 bases and J gave up 4 bases; unmatched junction bases: 13. The CDR3 spans 18 residues. CDR3 amino acids: CASSLEGTGHAIVETQYF. For the CDR3, the DNA is TGCGCCAGCAGCTTGGAAGGGACAGGGCACGCAATAGTAGAGACCCAGTACTTC.

The chain links TRBV4-1 to TRBJ2-3, with no clear D. Looked up from germline, CDR1 is MGHRA and CDR2 is YSYEKL. The CDR3 is made up of 13 amino acids. V shed 7 bases and J shed 1 base, with 9 bases lying between them. The DNA of the CDR3 is TGCGCCAGCATGTCTACAGGCACAGATACGCAGTATTTT. Protein sequence: CASMSTGTDTQYF.

The chain recombines TRBV25-1 with TRBJ2-3; TRBD1 matches 10 bases. The junction had 6 bases not matched to a gene; V was cut back by 7 bases and J by 5 bases. In germline, CDR1 is MGHDK, CDR2 SYGVNS. The CDR3 runs to 14 residues. CDR3 amino acids: CASNSGTGVDTQYF. CDR3 DNA: TGTGCCAGCAACTCCGGGACAGGGGTAGATACGCAGTATTTT. Full variable domain (missing parts from reference TRBV25-1 and TRBJ2-3): EADIYQTPRYLVIGTGKKITLECSQTMGHDKMYWYQQDPGMELHLIHYSYGVNSTEKGDLSSESTVSRIRTEHFPLTLESARPSHTSQYLCASNSGTGVDTQYFGPGTRLTVL.

This clone was counted only a few times. The chain combines TRBV7-8 with TRBJ1-1; the D gene is possibly TRBD1 (5 bases). Germline assignment: CDR1 SGHVS and CDR2 FQNEAQ. V shed 5 bases and J shed 5 bases, with 15 bases lying between them. CDR3 length: 14 residues. The CDR3 DNA reads as TGTGCCAGCAGCCCTATTGGGGGGGGGACTGAAGCTTTCTTT. Its protein product is CASSPIGGGTEAFF.

This chain joins TRBV5-1 and TRBJ1-1, with 7 bases lining up with TRBD1. Germline assignment: CDR1 SGHRS and CDR2 YFSETQ. Trimming at V came to 0 bases and at J to 3 bases, leaving 2 bases not matched to a gene. The CDR3 totals 14 residues. Written as DNA, the CDR3 is TGCGCCAGCAGCTTGGCCAGGGGGGACACTGAAGCTTTCTTT. It yields the protein CASSLARGDTEAFF.

The chain carries TRBV5-1 and TRBJ2-5, with TRBD2 identical over 9 bases. CDR3 size: 15 residues. Losses at the gene ends were 4 bases for V and 2 bases for J; bases not matched to a gene: 6. CDR1 SGHRS and CDR2 YFSETQ come from the germline V gene. In DNA, the CDR3 is TGCGCCAGCAGCCAGACGACTAGCGGACAAGAGACCCAGTACTTC. It yields the protein CASSQTTSGQETQYF. The full variable domain, with the rest looked up from reference TRBV5-1 and TRBJ2-5, is KAGVTQTPRYLIKTRGQQVTLSCSPISGHRSVSWYQQTPGQGLQFLFEYFSETQRNKGNFPGRFSGRQFSNSRSEMNVSTLELGDSALYLCASSQTTSGQETQYFGPGTRLLVL.

V is TRBV7-8 and J is TRBJ1-1; D may be TRBD1 (5 bases). CDR3 size: 15 residues. Trimming removed 5 bases at V and 10 bases at J, with 23 bases between. Germline V gene data show CDR1 as SGHVS and CDR2 as FQNEAQ. The DNA for the CDR3 is TGTGCCAGCAGCCCCGCTCGCGGGGGTCCTTCTCGAGCTTTCTTT. This codes for CASSPARGGPSRAFF.

This clone came up a few times. The genes are TRBV19 and TRBJ2-7, with a possible D match to TRBD2 (6 bases). The V end was cut by 6 bases, the J end by 1 base, with 16 bases between. The germline CDR1 and CDR2 sequences are LNHDA and SQIVND (reference sequence). The CDR3 runs to 15 residues. CDR3 nucleotides: TGTGCCAGTAGGAAAAGAATGGAGGGATCCTACGAGCAGTACTTC. Translation: CASRKRMEGSYEQYF.

The chain is built from TRBV5-1 and TRBJ1-1; perhaps TRBD1 as D (5 bases). This CDR3 has 14 residues. The ends were cut back, 6 bases at V and 4 bases at J, with 16 bases in the middle. Germline CDR1 is SGHRS and CDR2 is YFSETQ. The CDR3: CASTLGMGGTEAFF. For the CDR3, the DNA is TGCGCCAGCACCCTCGGCATGGGGGGCACTGAAGCTTTCTTT.

This chain joins TRBV28 and TRBJ1-2, with TRBD1 as a possible D gene (6 bases). This CDR3 spans 13 amino acids. CDR1 and CDR2 (germline): MDHEN, SYDVKM. V shed 7 bases and J shed 3 bases, with 12 bases lying between them. The CDR3 is CASIGGPYYGYTF. The CDR3 region has the DNA TGTGCCAGCATCGGGGGGCCCTACTATGGCTACACCTTC.

The chain joins TRBV5-1 to TRBJ1-1, with unresolved D. V was trimmed by 2 bases and J by 3 bases, leaving 8 bases between them. CDR3 length: 13 residues. Germline CDR1 is SGHRS and CDR2 is YFSETQ. The CDR3 region is CASSFTADTEAFF. DNA for the CDR3: TGCGCCAGCAGCTTTACGGCGGACACTGAAGCTTTCTTT.

This clone was detected once. The chain's CDR3 is CASSLRGRVDSPLHF. CDR3 nucleotides: TGTGCCAGCAGCCTAAGGGGCAGGGTGGATTCACCCCTCCACTTT. The J gene is TRBJ1-6, the V gene TRBV9; a possible D gene is TRBD1 (5 bases). Per germline, CDR1 SGDLS and CDR2 YYNGEE. The CDR3 is 15 amino acids. With 4 bases removed from V and 8 bases from J, the gap between germline ends came to 16 bases.

This clone appeared a single time. The chain uses TRBV5-1 and TRBJ2-3, with 7 bases matching TRBD1. Germline-derived CDR1 and CDR2 are SGHRS and YFSETQ. The CDR3 length is 14 residues. Germline trimming cut 3 bases from V and 0 bases from J; bases unmatched to any gene: 1. The CDR3 DNA is TGCGCCAGCAGCTGGGGACAGAGCACAGATACGCAGTATTTT. Amino acid sequence: CASSWGQSTDTQYF.

This clone was seen only a few times. The chain uses TRBV19 and TRBJ1-4; no reliable D call. Germline V gene data show CDR1 as LNHDA and CDR2 as SQIVND (reference sequence). CDR3 size: 15 residues. V lost 6 bases to trimming and J lost 3 bases, with 14 bases between them. CDR3 loop: CASRGALVANEKLFF. CDR3 coding DNA: TGTGCCAGTAGGGGAGCTCTGGTGGCTAATGAAAAACTGTTTTTT.

The chain recombines TRBV7-8 with TRBJ1-6; 7 bases are a match to TRBD1. The V and J ends lost 7 bases and 3 bases, in that order; junction bases with no gene match: 3. The CDR3 sequence is 14 residues long. In germline, CDR1 is SGHVS, CDR2 FQNEAQ. The CDR3 coding sequence is TGTGCCAGCACCCCAGGGGGCTATAATTCACCCCTCCACTTT. Encoded protein: CASTPGGYNSPLHF.

The chain has TRBV9 and TRBJ2-1; possible D gene TRBD2, 7 bases. The germline CDR1 and CDR2 sequences are SGDLS and YYNGEE. V was clipped by 4 bases and J by 2 bases, with 13 bases between them. The length of the CDR3 is 15 residues. This CDR3 reads CASSPEGGPYNEQFF. The CDR3 DNA reads as TGTGCCAGCAGCCCTGAGGGGGGGCCCTACAATGAGCAGTTCTTC. The entire variable domain, with the rest obtained from reference TRBV9 and TRBJ2-1, is as follows: DSGVTQTPKHLITATGQRVTLRCSPRSGDLSVYWYQQSLDQGLQFLIQYYNGEERAKGNILERFSAQQFPDLHSELNLSSLELGDSALYFCASSPEGGPYNEQFFGPGTRLTVL.

With respect to this clone: Distinct nucleotide sequences in the sample also encode this CDR3. The chain joins TRBV15 to TRBJ1-1; TRBD1 matches at 7 bases. Trimming cost V 5 bases and J 8 bases; bases outside gene matches: 8. The CDR3 runs to 13 residues. Germline V gene sequence: CDR1 LNHNV, CDR2 YYDKDF (reference sequence). This chain's CDR3 is CATSRGGGSEAFF. CDR3 DNA: TGTGCCACCAGCCGTGGAGGGGGCAGCGAAGCTTTCTTT.

Remarks on this clone: At one boundary the junction diverges from the germline segment, which might be a read error. The V call is TRBV7-7, the J call TRBJ2-5; TRBD1 matches 7 bases. The length of the CDR3 is 15 residues. Germline CDR1 SSHAT, CDR2 FNYEAQ (reference sequence). The CDR3 spells CASSRHGQVMETQYF. The CDR3 DNA reads as TGTGCTAGCAGCCGCCACGGACAGGTTATGGAGACCCAGTACTTC.

The V call is TRBV28, the J call TRBJ1-2; 10 bases fit TRBD1. V trimming: 6 bases; J trimming: 3 bases; junction bases outside the gene matches: 4. Germline CDR1 and CDR2: MDHEN and SYDVKM. The CDR3 extends over 14 amino acids. The CDR3 bases are TGTGCCAGCAGAACAGGACAGGGGGACTATGGCTACACCTTC. It yields the protein CASRTGQGDYGYTF.

The chain couples TRBV28 to TRBJ2-3; 8 positions agree with TRBD2. The CDR3 spans 15 residues. Germline-derived CDR1 and CDR2 are MDHEN and SYDVKM. V gave up 8 bases and J gave up 1 base; unmatched junction bases: 8. CDR3 loop: CASSDPGRGTDTQYF. CDR3 nucleotide sequence: TGTGCCAGCTCTGATCCCGGGAGGGGCACAGATACGCAGTATTTT.

This clone turned up a few times. J is TRBJ2-5 and V is TRBV5-6, with TRBD1 matching 8 bases. CDR3 length: 13 residues. CDR1 and CDR2 from the germline V gene are SGHDT and YYEEEE. Trimming took 4 bases from V and 4 from J; bases not matched to a gene: 3. The DNA for the CDR3 is TGTGCCAGCAGCATGGACAGGGTAGAGACCCAGTACTTC. Protein sequence: CASSMDRVETQYF.

There are a few counts of this clone. The chain carries TRBV9 and TRBJ1-5, with D hard to call. Deletions cut 1 base from V and 7 bases from J, with 15 bases between. The CDR3 has 15 residues. Germline CDR1 and CDR2: SGDLS and YYNGEE. The CDR3 reads CASSVMSGASQPQHF. The DNA for the CDR3 is TGTGCCAGCAGCGTAATGTCGGGAGCAAGCCAGCCCCAGCATTTT.

The chain combines TRBV19 with TRBJ2-3; 9 bases map to TRBD1. Germline V CDR1 and CDR2: LNHDA, SQIVND (reference sequence). The J segment lost 1 base and the V segment lost 5 bases, leaving 4 bases of the junction unmatched. The CDR3 runs to 15 residues. The CDR3 sequence: CASSGRDRGTDTQYF. The DNA of the CDR3 is TGTGCCAGTAGTGGCCGGGACAGGGGCACAGATACGCAGTATTTT.